A selection of T cell receptor beta chains follows, all from one sample in a study of T-cell memory formation after mild COVID-19. TCRdb itself ran the 5' RACE reads through MiXCR, one entry per CDR3 protein. The sample has approximately 580,000 distinct CDR3 sequences, roughly 21% seen once. Sequenced input: PBMCs or a T cell subset sorted from them (not recorded which). The source is an adult woman who had mild COVID-19 (a few samples of this study predate the infection). Cell type and time point are not known. Each CDR3 is given with its conserved first and last residue. Fields, in order: clone size, J gene, V gene, D gene, CDR3 DNA, CDR3 protein. The D gene is left open where the match is weak. Clone size appears in some rows only: once, few, many, or a class for an expanded clone.

few TRBJ2-1 TRBV29-1 TRBD1 TGCAGCGTTGATCTAGGTCCAGGGGGCATTACCTACAATGAGCAGTTCTTC CSVDLGPGGITYNEQFF
few TRBJ1-3 TRBV3-1 - TGTGCCAGCAGCCAAGAAAGACCGGGGCACAACTCTGGAAACACCATATATTTT CASSQERPGHNSGNTIYF
- TRBJ2-5 TRBV7-9 - TGTGCCAGCAGCTTAGGGGATAAGACCCAGTACTTC CASSLGDKTQYF
few TRBJ2-3 TRBV29-1 TRBD2 TGCAGCTCTTTGACTAGCGGGATTACAGATACGCAGTATTTT CSSLTSGITDTQYF
few TRBJ2-3 TRBV7-9 - TGTGCCAGCAGCTTGACTTTGGGGAACACAGATACGCAGTATTTT CASSLTLGNTDTQYF
few TRBJ1-1 TRBV5-1 TRBD1 TGCGCCAGCAGCTTGGTGGGGACAGGGGTGAACACTGAAGCTTTCTTT CASSLVGTGVNTEAFF
few TRBJ1-1 TRBV10-3 - TGTGCCATCAGTGAGTTCGGGACGTCCCGCGTTGAAACTTTCTTT CAISEFGTSRVETFF
few TRBJ2-2 TRBV24-1 - TGTGCCACCAAGGCAGAGAACACCGGGGAGCTGTTTTTT CATKAENTGELFF
once TRBJ2-7 TRBV12-3/TRBV12-4 TRBD1 TGTGCCAGCTCCGGACAGGGCTCCTACGATCAGTACTTC CASSGQGSYDQYF
- TRBJ2-7 TRBV5-1 TRBD1 TGCGCCAGCAGCGTCGACAGGGGCTTGGAGCAGTACTTC CASSVDRGLEQYF
few TRBJ2-5 TRBV12-3/TRBV12-4 - TGTGCCAGCAGTTTTAACAGGGACGAGACCCAGTACTTC CASSFNRDETQYF
- TRBJ2-1 TRBV7-6 - TGTGCCAGCAGCTTACCGACAGGCCCCACAAACAATGAGCAGTTCTTC CASSLPTGPTNNEQFF
- TRBJ1-1 TRBV6-5 - TGTGCCAGCAGTTACTGGGTTTCGGGGACTGAAGCTTTCTTT CASSYWVSGTEAFF
few TRBJ1-1 TRBV6-2/TRBV6-3 - TGTGCCAGCAGTTACTCGCGGGGGCCGAGTGAAGCTTTCTTT CASSYSRGPSEAFF
few TRBJ2-2 TRBV7-3 TRBD1 TGTGCCAGCAGCGCCAGACAGGGGGCCGGGGAGCTGTTTTTT CASSARQGAGELFF
few TRBJ1-2 TRBV7-9 TRBD1 TGTGCCAGCAGCCAGCCGGGACAGCATGGCTACACCTTC CASSQPGQHGYTF
few TRBJ1-1 TRBV3-1 - TGTGCCAGCAGTCCGTTAGGGACGAACACTGAAGCTTTCTTT CASSPLGTNTEAFF
few TRBJ2-1 TRBV4-2 TRBD2 TGTGCCACCTTAAGCGGGAGGGGAAACAATGAGCAGTTCTTC CATLSGRGNNEQFF
few TRBJ1-1 TRBV12-3/TRBV12-4 TRBD1 TGTGCCAGCACCCAAAGGACAGGTCCTAACACTGAAGCTTTCTTT CASTQRTGPNTEAFF
few TRBJ1-1 TRBV14 - TGTGCCAGCAGCCAAGTTCGGCAGGGCATGGCTTTCTTT CASSQVRQGMAFF
once TRBJ2-5 TRBV6-6 - TGTGCCAGCAGTTACGACCCTCCCCAAGAGACCCAGTACTTC CASSYDPPQETQYF
few TRBJ2-7 TRBV24-1 - TGTGCCACCCTCCGACCGCTTTCTTACGAGCAGTACTTC CATLRPLSYEQYF
- TRBJ1-1 TRBV11-3 - TGTGCCAGCAGCCCCCCCGGGGTCATGAACACTGAAGCTTTCTTT CASSPPGVMNTEAFF
- TRBJ2-1 TRBV25-1 - TGTGCCAGCAGTGAGGAGGGGGGCTCCTACAATGAGCAGTTCTTC CASSEEGGSYNEQFF
- TRBJ1-2 TRBV24-1 - TGTGCCACCAGTGATTCGACAGGTGTTCACTATGGCTACACCTTC CATSDSTGVHYGYTF
- TRBJ2-3 TRBV20-1 TRBD1 TGCAGTGCAAAGTCGACCGAGGGGGCTCTCACAGATACGCAGTATTTT CSAKSTEGALTDTQYF
many TRBJ2-1 TRBV7-2 - TGTGCCAGCAGCCCGCAGGGTGCCCCCTACAATGAGCAGTTCTTC CASSPQGAPYNEQFF
few TRBJ2-4 TRBV7-9 TRBD2 TGTGCCAGCAGCCTGAGACTAGCGGGAGATGTGAACATTCAGTACTTC CASSLRLAGDVNIQYF
- TRBJ2-3 TRBV4-3 TRBD2 TGCGCCAGCAGCCAACCTTCCGGGACTAGCGGGAGGGTTAGCACAGATACGCAGTATTTT CASSQPSGTSGRVSTDTQYF
- TRBJ1-4 TRBV9 - TGTGCCAGCAGCGGCTCAGGCTCAGGGGCTGAAAAACTGTTTTTT CASSGSGSGAEKLFF
- TRBJ1-1 TRBV12-3/TRBV12-4 - TGTGCCAGCAGCCATACAGGGACCCACACTGAAGCTTTCTTT CASSHTGTHTEAFF
- TRBJ1-6 TRBV5-1 - TGCGCCAGCAGCTTGGCCGGACACGACCCGAATTCACCCCTCCACTTT CASSLAGHDPNSPLHF
few TRBJ2-3 TRBV12-3/TRBV12-4 - TGTGCCAGCAGTTTCGCGACGGGGTTCACAGATACGCAGTATTTT CASSFATGFTDTQYF
few TRBJ2-1 TRBV6-2/TRBV6-3 - TGTGCCAGCAGGGTGGGAAATTCGGGATGGCTCTTC CASRVGNSGWLF